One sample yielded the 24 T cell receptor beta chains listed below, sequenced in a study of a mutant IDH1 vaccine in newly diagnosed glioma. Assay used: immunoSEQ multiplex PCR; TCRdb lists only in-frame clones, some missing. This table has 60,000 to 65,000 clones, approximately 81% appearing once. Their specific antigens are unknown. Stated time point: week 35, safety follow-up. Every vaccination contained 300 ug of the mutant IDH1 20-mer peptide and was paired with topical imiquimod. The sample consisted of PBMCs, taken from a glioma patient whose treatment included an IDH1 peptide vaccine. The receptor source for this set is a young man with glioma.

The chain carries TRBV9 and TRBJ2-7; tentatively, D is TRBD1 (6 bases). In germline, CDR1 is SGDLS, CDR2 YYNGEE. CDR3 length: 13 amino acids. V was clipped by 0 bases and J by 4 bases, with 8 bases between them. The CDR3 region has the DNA TGTGCCAGCAGCGTAGGGGGGCAGTACGAGCAGTACTTC. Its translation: CASSVGGQYEQYF.

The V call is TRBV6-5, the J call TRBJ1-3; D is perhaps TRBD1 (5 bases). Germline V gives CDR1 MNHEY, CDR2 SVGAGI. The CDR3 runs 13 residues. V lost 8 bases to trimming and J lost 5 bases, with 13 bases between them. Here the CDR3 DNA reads TGTGCCAGCCAGGGAACCTGGCGAAACACCATATATTTT. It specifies CASQGTWRNTIYF.

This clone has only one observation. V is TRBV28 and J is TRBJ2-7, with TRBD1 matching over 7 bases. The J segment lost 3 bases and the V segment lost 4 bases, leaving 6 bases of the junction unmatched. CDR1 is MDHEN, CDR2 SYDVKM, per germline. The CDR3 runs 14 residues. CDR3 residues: CASSSGQPLYEQYF. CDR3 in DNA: TGTGCCAGCAGTTCGGGACAGCCCCTCTACGAGCAGTACTTC.

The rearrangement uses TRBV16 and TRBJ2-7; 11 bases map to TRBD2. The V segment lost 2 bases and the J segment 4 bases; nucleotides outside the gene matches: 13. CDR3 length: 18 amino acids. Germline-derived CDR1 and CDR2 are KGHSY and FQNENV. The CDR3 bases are TGTGCCAGCAGCCAAGCGGGACTAGCGGTCCATCACCCTTACGAGCAGTACTTC. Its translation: CASSQAGLAVHHPYEQYF.

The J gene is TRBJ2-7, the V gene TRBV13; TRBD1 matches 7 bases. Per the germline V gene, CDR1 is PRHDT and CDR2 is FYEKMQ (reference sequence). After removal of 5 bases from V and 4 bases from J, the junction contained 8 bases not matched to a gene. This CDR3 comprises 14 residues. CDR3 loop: CASSLGGRGYEQYF. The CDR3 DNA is TGTGCCAGCAGCCTTGGAGGCAGGGGGTACGAGCAGTACTTC. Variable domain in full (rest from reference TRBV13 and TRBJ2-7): AAGVIQSPRHLIKEKRETATLKCYPIPRHDTVYWYQQGPGQDPQFLISFYEKMQSDKGSIPDRFSAQQFSDYHSELNMSSLELGDSALYFCASSLGGRGYEQYFGPGTRLTVT.

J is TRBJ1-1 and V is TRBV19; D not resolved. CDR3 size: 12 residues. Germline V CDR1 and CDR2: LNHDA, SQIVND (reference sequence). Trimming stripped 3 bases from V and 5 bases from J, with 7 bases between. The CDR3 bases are TGTGCCAGTAGTATTGGACGGACTGAAGCTTTCTTT. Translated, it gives CASSIGRTEAFF.

CDR3 in DNA: TGTGCCAGCTCACTACGACAGGGTCGGAACTATGGCTACACCTTC. Protein sequence: CASSLRQGRNYGYTF. The rearrangement uses TRBV18 and TRBJ1-2; TRBD1 aligns across 7 bases. Trimming cost V 4 bases and J 2 bases; bases outside gene matches: 7. The CDR3 has 15 residues. The germline V gene has CDR1 KGHSH and CDR2 LQKENI.

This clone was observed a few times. The CDR3 DNA reads as TGCGCCAGCAGCTTGCGTTTGGACACTGAAGCTTTCTTT. Protein product: CASSLRLDTEAFF. The chain links TRBV5-1 to TRBJ1-1; no definite D call. The CDR3 is 13 residues long. The ends were cut back, 1 base at V and 3 bases at J, with 7 bases in the middle. Germline V gives CDR1 SGHRS, CDR2 YFSETQ.

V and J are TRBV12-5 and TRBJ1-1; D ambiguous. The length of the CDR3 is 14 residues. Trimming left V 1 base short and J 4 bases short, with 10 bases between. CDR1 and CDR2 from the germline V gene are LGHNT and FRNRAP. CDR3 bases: TGTGCTAGTGGTTTGGGGAGGGTAAGCACTGAAGCTTTCTTT. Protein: CASGLGRVSTEAFF.

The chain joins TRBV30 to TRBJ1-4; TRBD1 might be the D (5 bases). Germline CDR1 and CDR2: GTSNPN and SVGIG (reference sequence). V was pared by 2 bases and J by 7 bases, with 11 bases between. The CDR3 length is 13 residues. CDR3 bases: TGTGCCTGGAGTATCAGGGAAGGTGAAAAACTGTTTTTT. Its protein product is CAWSIREGEKLFF.

DNA for the CDR3: TGTGCCAGCAGCTTAGCCCGGACAGGGGATGGCTACACCTTC. Translated, it gives CASSLARTGDGYTF. The chain links TRBV11-2 to TRBJ1-2, with TRBD1 matching 9 bases. The germline gives CDR1 SGHAT, CDR2 FQNNGV. This CDR3 comprises 14 residues. V lost 1 base and J lost 6; bases outside the gene matches: 3.

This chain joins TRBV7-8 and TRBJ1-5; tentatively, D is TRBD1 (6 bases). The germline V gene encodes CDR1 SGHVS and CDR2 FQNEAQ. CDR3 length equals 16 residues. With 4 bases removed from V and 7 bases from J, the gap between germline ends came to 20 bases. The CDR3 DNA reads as TGTGCCAGCAGCTCAAATGGGGGGGCTGCGAAACAGCCCCAGCATTTT. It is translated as CASSSNGGAAKQPQHF.

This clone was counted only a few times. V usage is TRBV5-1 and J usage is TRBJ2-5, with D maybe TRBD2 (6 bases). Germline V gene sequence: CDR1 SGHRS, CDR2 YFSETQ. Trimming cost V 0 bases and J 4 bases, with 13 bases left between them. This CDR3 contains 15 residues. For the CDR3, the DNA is TGCGCCAGCAGCTTGGTGGCGGGGTTGCGAGAGACCCAGTACTTC. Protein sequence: CASSLVAGLRETQYF.

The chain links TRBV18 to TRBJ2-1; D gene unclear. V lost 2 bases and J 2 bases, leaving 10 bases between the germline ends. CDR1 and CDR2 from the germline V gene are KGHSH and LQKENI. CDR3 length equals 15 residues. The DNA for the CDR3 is TGTGCCAGCTCACCAGGCAAGGGCCCCTACAATGAGCAGTTCTTC. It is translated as CASSPGKGPYNEQFF.

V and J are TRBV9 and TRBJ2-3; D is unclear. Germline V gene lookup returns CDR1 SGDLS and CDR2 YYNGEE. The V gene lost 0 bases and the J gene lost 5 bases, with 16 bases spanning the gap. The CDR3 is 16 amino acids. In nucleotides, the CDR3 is TGTGCCAGCAGCGTAGATGGTGAACTATGGGGAGATACGCAGTATTTT. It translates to CASSVDGELWGDTQYF.

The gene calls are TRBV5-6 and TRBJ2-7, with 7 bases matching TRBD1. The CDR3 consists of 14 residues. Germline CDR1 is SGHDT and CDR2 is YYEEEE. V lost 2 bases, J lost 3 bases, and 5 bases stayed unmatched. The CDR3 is CASSFVGQIYEQYF. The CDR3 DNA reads TGTGCCAGCAGCTTTGTGGGACAGATCTACGAGCAGTACTTC.

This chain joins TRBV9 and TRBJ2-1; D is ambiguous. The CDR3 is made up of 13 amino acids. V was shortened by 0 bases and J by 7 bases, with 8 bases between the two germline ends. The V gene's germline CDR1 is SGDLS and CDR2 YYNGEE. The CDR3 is CASSVADRNEQFF. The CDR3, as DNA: TGTGCCAGCAGCGTAGCTGATCGTAATGAGCAGTTCTTC.

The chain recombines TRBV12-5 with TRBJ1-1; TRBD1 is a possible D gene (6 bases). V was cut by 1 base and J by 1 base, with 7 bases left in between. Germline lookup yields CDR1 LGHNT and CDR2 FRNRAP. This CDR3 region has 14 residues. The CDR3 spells CASGLGTANTEAFF. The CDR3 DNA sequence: TGTGCTAGTGGTTTGGGGACAGCGAACACTGAAGCTTTCTTT.

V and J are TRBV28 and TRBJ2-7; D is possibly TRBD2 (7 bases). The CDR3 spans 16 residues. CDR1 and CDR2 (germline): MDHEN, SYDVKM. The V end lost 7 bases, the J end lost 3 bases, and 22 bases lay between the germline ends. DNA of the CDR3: TGTGCCAGCACCAAGGGAGGGGGGGGCCCCCGCTACGAGCAGTACTTC. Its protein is CASTKGGGGPRYEQYF.

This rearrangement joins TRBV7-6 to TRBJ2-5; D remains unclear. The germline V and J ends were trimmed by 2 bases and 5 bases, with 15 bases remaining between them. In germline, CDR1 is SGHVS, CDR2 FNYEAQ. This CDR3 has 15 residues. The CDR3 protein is CASSLYRTKGETQYF. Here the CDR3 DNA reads TGTGCCAGCAGCTTATACCGGACCAAGGGCGAGACCCAGTACTTC.

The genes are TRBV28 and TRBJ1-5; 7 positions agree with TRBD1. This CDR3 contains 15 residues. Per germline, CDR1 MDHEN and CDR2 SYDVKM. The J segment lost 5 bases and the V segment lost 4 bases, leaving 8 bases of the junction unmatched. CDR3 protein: CASSSAGTAHQPQHF. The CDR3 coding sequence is TGTGCCAGCAGTTCCGCCGGGACAGCTCATCAGCCCCAGCATTTT.

Here the CDR3 DNA reads TGTGCCCATGGGGACTCTGGAAACACCATATATTTT. It translates to CAHGDSGNTIYF. The rearrangement links TRBV6-6 to TRBJ1-3; D unresolved. V was trimmed by 11 bases and J by 0 bases, leaving 8 bases between them. Germline V CDR1 and CDR2: MNHNY, SVGAGI (reference sequence). The CDR3 totals 12 residues.

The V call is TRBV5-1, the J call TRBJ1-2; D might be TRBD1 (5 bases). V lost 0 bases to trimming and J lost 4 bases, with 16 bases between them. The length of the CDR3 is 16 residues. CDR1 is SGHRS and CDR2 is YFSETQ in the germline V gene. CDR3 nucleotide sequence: TGCGCCAGCAGCTTGGTCATAGGGGCCTCCATCTATGGCTACACCTTC. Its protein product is CASSLVIGASIYGYTF.

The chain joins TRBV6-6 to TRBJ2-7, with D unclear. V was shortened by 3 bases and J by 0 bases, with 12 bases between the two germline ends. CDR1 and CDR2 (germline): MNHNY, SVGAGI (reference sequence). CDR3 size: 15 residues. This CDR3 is CASSYRVGTSYEQYF. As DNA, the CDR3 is TGTGCCAGCAGTTATCGGGTAGGAACCTCCTACGAGCAGTACTTC.